This TCR beta chain was recovered during a study of cytomegalovirus exposure and HLA in healthy donors. Study-wide results and limits: According to a later analysis, most TCR beta chains associated with CMV appeared HLA-restricted. In an earlier analysis, about 90% or about 30%: the productive usage of most TCR beta V segments.

Vbeta (60) and Jbeta (13) primers were used in the PCR. TCRdb's copy holds only in-frame clones and misses some; the assay was immunoSEQ multiplex PCR. This table has about 150,000 clones, 75% to 90% appearing once. Details on this clone: The antigen is undetermined.

The CDR3 covers 17 residues. V gave up 4 bases and J gave up 5 bases; unmatched junction bases: 16. Germline values: CDR1 MNHEY, CDR2 SMNVEV (reference sequence). The rearrangement uses TRBV27 and TRBJ2-5, with 7 bases lining up with TRBD2. What was sequenced was PBMCs. The sequence was collected from a woman aged 18-29 years in good health and CMV-seronegative. This CDR3 reads CASSSAGRGGLGETQYF. The CDR3 nucleotides are TGTGCCAGCAGTTCCGCGGGGAGGGGCGGACTCGGGGAGACCCAGTACTTC.